This T cell receptor beta chain was sequenced during a study of vaccination and CD4 T cells after COVID-19. Study in general: Samples were taken after vaccination, a median of approximately 72 days after dose two, with a range of 14 to 241. Study results and limitations: Convalescent patients saw a median about 90% of their reactive clones show up only after vaccination. Counts of SARS-CoV-2-reactive clonotypes had a median that went from 21 to 38, a nonsignificant change.

An Oncomine TCR Beta short-read assay was used to sequence the DNA from cultured CD4+ T cells. A single record per CDR3 protein comes from TCRdb applying MiXCR to the PCR reads. This table holds more than 11,000 distinct CDR3 sequences, over 25% found once. V lost 0 bases, J lost 5 bases, and 17 bases lay in between. The CDR3 has 17 residues. CDR1 and CDR2 from the germline V gene are MNHEY and SVGAGI. Turning to this clonotype: The antigen is unknown.

The treatment denotes: approximately 10-day PBMC culture with coronavirus spike peptide pools or control peptides (ViraFEST assay). The chain combines TRBV6-5 with TRBJ1-3, with no clear D. The TCR originated in a human donor who received a COVID-19 vaccine. Sequencing was performed on CD4+ T cells from blood, cultured in vitro, taken before SARS-CoV-2 vaccination. CDR3 in DNA: TGTGCCAGCAGTTACTCGAGGCTGGGTTCAACTAGAAACACCATATATTTT. It translates to CASSYSRLGSTRNTIYF.